The TCR beta chain described here comes from a study of T-cell reconstitution after alpha-beta-depleted transplantation in children. Notes on the study in general: About two months after transplant, alpha-beta T cells reportedly came from several hundred expanded graft clones. The main origin of T-cell counts and diversity one year after transplant was newly produced T cells.

Preparation of the TCRbeta library used unique molecular identifiers. TCRdb ran MiXCR on the PCR reads and lists one entry per CDR3 protein. The data show just over 950,000 distinct CDR3 sequences, about 31% seen once. This clonotype was counted only a few times. Its cognate antigen is unknown. Germline CDR1 reads MNHEY; CDR2 reads SVGEGT. V lost 2 bases and J lost 4; bases outside the gene matches: 8. The CDR3 runs 15 residues. This sequence joins TRBV6-2 or TRBV6-3 and TRBJ2-7, with 7 bases that match TRBD1. The source was PBMCs, mostly from graft donor cells, collected 360 days after TCRalphabeta/CD19-depleted stem cell transplant. This TCR was recovered from a boy under three years old who had a stem cell transplant for SCID, so the T cells may come from the graft donor. The CDR3 region is CASSYLLDRLYEQYF. CDR3 DNA sequence: TGTGCCAGCAGTTACCTCCTGGACAGGCTTTACGAGCAGTACTTC.